These 31 T cell receptor beta chains came from one sample sequenced in a study of OX40 agonist ivuxolimab in advanced cancers. Profiled with immunoSEQ multiplex PCR; TCRdb holds only in-frame clones, not every one. In the table there are about 70,000 clones, about 84% of which are singletons. Specimen: CD4+ or CD8+ T cells sorted from blood, collected in a trial of the OX40 agonist ivuxolimab. These TCRs come from an adult with an advanced solid tumor such as melanoma, head and neck, liver or kidney cancer.

V and J are TRBV7-8 and TRBJ2-7; 8 bases fit TRBD2. This CDR3 spans 14 amino acids. CDR1 SGHVS and CDR2 FQNEAQ come from the germline V gene. V was pared by 3 bases and J by 6 bases, with 7 bases of the junction left unmatched. CDR3 in DNA: TGTGCCAGCAGCTTGAGGCGGGGGGACGGCGAGCAGTACTTC. Translated: CASSLRRGDGEQYF. Together with reference TRBV7-8 and TRBJ2-7, the CDR3 gives the full variable domain: GAGVSQSPRYKVAKRGQDVALRCDPISGHVSLFWYQQALGQGPEFLTYFQNEAQLDKSGLPSDRFFAERPEGSVSTLKIQRTQQEDSAVYLCASSLRRGDGEQYFGPGTRLTVT.

The J gene is TRBJ2-3, the V gene TRBV5-1; D may correspond to TRBD1 or TRBD2 (5 bases each). There are 14 residues in the CDR3. Trimming took 4 bases from V and 4 from J, leaving 13 bases between them. Germline V CDR1 and CDR2: SGHRS, YFSETQ. CDR3 coding DNA: TGCGCCAGCAGCGGGGGAACCCTGGCAGATACGCAGTATTTT. This gives the protein CASSGGTLADTQYF.

This clone was counted a single time. The rearrangement links TRBV5-1 to TRBJ1-1; perhaps TRBD1 as D (5 bases). Trimming cost V 5 bases and J 5 bases, with 13 bases left between them. The CDR3 spans 13 residues. Germline V gene data show CDR1 as SGHRS and CDR2 as YFSETQ. CDR3 nucleotide sequence: TGCGCCAGCAGTGAGGGGACGCAAACTGAAGCTTTCTTT. Translation: CASSEGTQTEAFF. Full variable domain (remainder filled in from reference TRBV5-1 and TRBJ1-1): KAGVTQTPRYLIKTRGQQVTLSCSPISGHRSVSWYQQTPGQGLQFLFEYFSETQRNKGNFPGRFSGRQFSNSRSEMNVSTLELGDSALYLCASSEGTQTEAFFGQGTRLTVV.

As DNA, the CDR3 is TGCGCCAGCAGCCAGGGACTAGCGGGGGCCACAGATACGCAGTATTTT. It translates to CASSQGLAGATDTQYF. J is TRBJ2-3 and V is TRBV5-1, with 14 bases lining up with TRBD2. Trimming took 4 bases from V and 2 from J; bases not matched to a gene: 3. CDR3 size: 16 residues. Germline V lookup: CDR1 SGHRS, CDR2 YFSETQ.

The rearrangement uses TRBV7-9 and TRBJ2-7; maybe TRBD2 (6 bases). This CDR3 contains 12 residues. V lost 5 bases to trimming and J lost 6 bases, with 11 bases between them. The germline gives CDR1 SEHNR, CDR2 FQNEAQ (reference sequence). This CDR3 is CASSQEGLEQYF. For the CDR3, the DNA is TGTGCCAGCAGCCAGGAGGGTCTCGAGCAGTACTTC.

Written as DNA, the CDR3 is TGTGCCAGCAGTTGTACACCCGGGGCCCGGGGAAGGAGCCCAGATACGCAGTATTTT. Translation gives CASSCTPGARGRSPDTQYF. The chain joins TRBV27 to TRBJ2-3, with D tentatively TRBD1 or TRBD2 (5 bases each). CDR3 length: 19 amino acids. CDR1 and CDR2 (germline): MNHEY, SMNVEV (reference sequence). V lost 4 bases and J 4 bases, leaving 27 bases between the germline ends.

The chain has TRBV13 and TRBJ1-1; 11 positions agree with TRBD1. This CDR3 has 14 amino acids. The J segment lost 8 bases and the V segment lost 3 bases, leaving 5 bases of the junction unmatched. From germline, CDR1 is PRHDT and CDR2 FYEKMQ (reference sequence). CDR3 sequence (DNA): TGTGCCAGCAGCTTTTTCCGGGACAGGGGGGAAGCTTTCTTT. This gives the protein CASSFFRDRGEAFF.

The CDR3 region is CASSAQPGSGSFYEQYF. The CDR3 DNA reads TGTGCCAGCAGCGCTCAACCTGGTAGCGGGAGTTTTTACGAGCAGTACTTC. V usage is TRBV9 and J usage is TRBJ2-7, with 9 bases that match TRBD2. V shed 3 bases and J 4 bases; nucleotides not matched to a gene: 14. The CDR3 runs 17 residues. CDR1 is SGDLS, CDR2 YYNGEE, per germline.

The chain combines TRBV2 with TRBJ1-2; 7 positions agree with TRBD1. This CDR3 region has 13 residues. After removal of 7 bases from V and 7 bases from J, the junction contained 9 bases not matched to a gene. Germline lookup yields CDR1 SNHLY and CDR2 FYNNEI. The CDR3 here is CASTVIQGIGYTF. The DNA for the CDR3 is TGTGCCAGCACCGTAATACAGGGGATTGGCTACACCTTC.

This clone is a singleton in its sample. V gene TRBV4-1 combines with J gene TRBJ1-3; D unclear. The CDR3 is made up of 18 amino acids. The V and J ends lost 1 base and 0 bases respectively, with 16 bases between them. Germline V gene data show CDR1 as MGHRA and CDR2 as YSYEKL. The CDR3 here is CASSQGRARGFSGNTIYF. The CDR3 nucleotides are TGCGCCAGCAGCCAAGGGCGGGCCCGAGGGTTCTCTGGAAACACCATATATTTT.

The V call is TRBV6-1, the J call TRBJ2-7; 9 positions match TRBD1. The germline CDR1 and CDR2 sequences are MNHNS and SASEGT. V lost 1 base and J lost 2; bases outside the gene matches: 3. This CDR3 has 15 amino acids. The CDR3 DNA is TGTGCCAGCAGTGAAGGACAGGGGGATACCTACGAGCAGTACTTC. It translates to CASSEGQGDTYEQYF.

This clone was recorded a few times. V usage is TRBV19 and J usage is TRBJ1-6, with a possible D match to TRBD1 (6 bases). CDR1 and CDR2 (germline): LNHDA, SQIVND (reference sequence). The V end was cut by 6 bases, the J end by 5 bases, with 14 bases between. The CDR3 is 15 amino acids. The CDR3 region is CASSQLRGDNSPLHF. In DNA, the CDR3 is TGTGCCAGTAGCCAGCTAAGGGGGGATAATTCACCCCTCCACTTT.

The V gene is TRBV7-2, the J gene TRBJ1-2; 7 bases map to TRBD1. Germline V CDR1 and CDR2: SGHTA, FQGNSA. The CDR3 contains 12 residues. Trimming at V came to 2 bases and at J to 7 bases, leaving 1 base not matched to a gene. CDR3 protein: CASSLNRGGYTF. As DNA, the CDR3 is TGTGCCAGCAGCTTAAACAGGGGTGGCTACACCTTC.

The chain links TRBV11-2 to TRBJ1-2; D ambiguous. The germline CDR1 and CDR2 sequences are SGHAT and FQNNGV. V was shortened by 5 bases and J by 8 bases, with 9 bases between the two germline ends. The CDR3 is 11 residues long. This CDR3 is CASSAMGGYTF. The DNA for the CDR3 is TGTGCCAGCAGCGCTATGGGAGGCTACACCTTC.

The chain uses TRBV7-9 and TRBJ1-6, with TRBD1 identical over 8 bases. The germline CDR1 and CDR2 sequences are SEHNR and FQNEAQ (reference sequence). CDR3 length: 15 amino acids. With 0 bases clipped from V and 6 bases from J, the junction kept 1 base outside the gene matches. This chain's CDR3 is CASSLATGGNSPLHF. The CDR3 coding sequence is TGTGCCAGCAGCTTAGCAACAGGGGGTAATTCACCCCTCCACTTT.

This clone has only a few counts. J is TRBJ1-5 and V is TRBV18, with D maybe TRBD1 (5 bases). Germline lookup yields CDR1 KGHSH and CDR2 LQKENI. Trimming took 8 bases from V and 4 from J, leaving 15 bases between them. The CDR3 is 14 residues long. CDR3 coding DNA: TGTGCCAGCACAGGAGAGACGCAAAATCAGCCCCAGCATTTT. This encodes CASTGETQNQPQHF.

The chain is built from TRBV14 and TRBJ2-3; 11 nucleotides align to TRBD2. The germline gives CDR1 SGHDN, CDR2 FVKESK. The CDR3 consists of 17 residues. The V gene end was trimmed by 4 bases and the J gene end by 0 bases; junction bases not matched to a gene: 6. CDR3 loop: CASSRVIAGGSTDTQYF. Written as DNA, the CDR3 is TGTGCCAGCAGCCGCGTGATAGCGGGGGGGAGCACAGATACGCAGTATTTT.

V usage is TRBV5-1 and J usage is TRBJ2-7; 9 bases are a match to TRBD1. V gave up 2 bases and J gave up 1 base; unmatched junction bases: 4. The CDR3 totals 15 residues. CDR1 and CDR2 (germline): SGHRS, YFSETQ. The CDR3: CASSLGQGRSYEQYF. CDR3 nucleotides: TGCGCCAGCAGCTTAGGACAGGGGAGATCCTACGAGCAGTACTTC.

The V gene is TRBV11-3, the J gene TRBJ2-7; D might be TRBD1 (5 bases). V gave up 3 bases and J gave up 5 bases, with 8 bases separating them. This CDR3 has 12 residues. Germline CDR1 SGHNT, CDR2 YENEEA. CDR3 DNA sequence: TGTGCCAGCAGCTTTTCAGGGAACGAGCAGTACTTC. This encodes CASSFSGNEQYF.

This chain connects TRBV12-5 to TRBJ2-5, with unresolved D. The V end was cut by 3 bases, the J end by 5 bases, with 10 bases between. Germline CDR1 reads LGHNT; CDR2 reads FRNRAP. The CDR3 has 13 amino acids. CDR3 coding DNA: TGTGCTAGTGGTTTAACAGCATGGGAGACCCAGTACTTC. Translation gives CASGLTAWETQYF.

CDR3 coding DNA: TGTGCCAGCTCACCAACTGGAGACGAAATTGGCTACACCTTC. Translation gives CASSPTGDEIGYTF. The chain uses TRBV18 and TRBJ1-2; no clear D gene. V was shortened by 2 bases and J by 7 bases, with 14 bases between the two germline ends. The CDR3 has 14 amino acids. Per germline, CDR1 KGHSH and CDR2 LQKENI.

This clone was recorded many times. The chain joins TRBV10-3 to TRBJ2-3; TRBD2 agrees at 7 bases. The CDR3 covers 15 residues. Germline lookup yields CDR1 ENHRY and CDR2 SYGVKD. The V gene end was trimmed by 11 bases and the J gene end by 2 bases; junction bases not matched to a gene: 13. This CDR3 reads CASRGTTKHTDTQYF. The CDR3 nucleotides read TGTGCCTCGAGAGGGACTACCAAACACACAGATACGCAGTATTTT.

The chain employs TRBV11-2 and TRBJ2-1, with D hard to call. The CDR3 consists of 16 residues. V lost 3 bases and J lost 2, with 14 bases in between. The germline gives CDR1 SGHAT, CDR2 FQNNGV. CDR3 residues: CASSLIVGPPYNEQFF. The DNA of the CDR3 is TGTGCCAGCAGCTTGATAGTCGGTCCCCCCTACAATGAGCAGTTCTTC. The variable domain in full, completed from reference TRBV11-2 and TRBJ2-1, reads EAGVAQSPRYKIIEKRQSVAFWCNPISGHATLYWYQQILGQGPKLLIQFQNNGVVDDSQLPKDRFSAERLKGVDSTLKIQPAKLEDSAVYLCASSLIVGPPYNEQFFGPGTRLTVL.

The chain employs TRBV6-1 and TRBJ1-1, with D possibly matching TRBD1 (5 bases). V was shortened by 7 bases and J by 3 bases, with 12 bases between the two germline ends. The CDR3 is 13 amino acids. The germline V gene encodes CDR1 MNHNS and CDR2 SASEGT. CDR3 region: CASTVRGDTEAFF. The CDR3 nucleotides read TGTGCCAGCACCGTCCGGGGGGACACTGAAGCTTTCTTT.

As concerns this clone: Other DNA sequences of this sample code for an identical CDR3. The CDR3 nucleotides are TGTGCCAGCAGCCAAGATCAGGGTGGAAACACTGAAGCTTTCTTT. Translated: CASSQDQGGNTEAFF. The chain couples TRBV4-2 to TRBJ1-1; maybe TRBD1 (5 bases). CDR1 and CDR2 (germline): LGHNA, YNFKEQ. V lost 0 bases to trimming and J lost 2 bases, with 10 bases between them. The CDR3 spans 15 residues.

V gene TRBV7-2 combines with J gene TRBJ2-1; TRBD2 aligns across 12 bases. Germline V lookup: CDR1 SGHTA, CDR2 FQGNSA. V shed 5 bases and J 5 bases; nucleotides not matched to a gene: 1. The CDR3 extends over 14 amino acids. DNA for the CDR3: TGTGCCAGCAGCCGGACTAGCGGGGACAATGAGCAGTTCTTC. Amino acids: CASSRTSGDNEQFF.

The DNA of the CDR3 is TGTGCCAGTAGTATGGGGGCACTAGCCAAAAACATTCAGTACTTC. It yields the protein CASSMGALAKNIQYF. The chain carries TRBV19 and TRBJ2-4; a weak D match, TRBD1 (6 bases). Trimming removed 3 bases from V and 0 bases from J, with 9 bases in between. CDR3 length: 15 residues. CDR1 LNHDA and CDR2 SQIVND come from the germline V gene (reference sequence).

The CDR3 region has the DNA TGTGCCAGCAGCTTGACAGGGGTGAGCACTGAAGCTTTCTTT. Its protein is CASSLTGVSTEAFF. The chain uses TRBV5-4 and TRBJ1-1; 7 bases line up with TRBD1. Germline lookup yields CDR1 SGHNT and CDR2 YYREEE (reference sequence). The V segment lost 1 base and the J segment 4 bases; nucleotides outside the gene matches: 4. This CDR3 region has 14 residues.

This clone was counted once. V gene TRBV18 combines with J gene TRBJ2-1, with TRBD2 as a possible D gene (5 bases). Germline CDR1 and CDR2: KGHSH and LQKENI. V was pared by 0 bases and J by 0 bases, with 9 bases between. This CDR3 has 16 residues. CDR3 in amino acids: CASSPPHGSSYNEQFF. The CDR3 DNA reads TGTGCCAGCTCACCACCGCATGGGAGCTCCTACAATGAGCAGTTCTTC.

The chain carries TRBV4-2 and TRBJ2-4, with D unresolved. The germline CDR1 and CDR2 sequences are LGHNA and YNFKEQ. V was clipped by 1 base and J by 0 bases, with 10 bases between them. The CDR3 is 16 amino acids. The CDR3, as DNA: TGTGCCAGCAGCCAAGCCCTGACCGTAGCCAAAAACATTCAGTACTTC. This encodes CASSQALTVAKNIQYF.

This chain links TRBV7-6 with TRBJ1-6; 8 bases align to TRBD1. In germline, CDR1 is SGHVS, CDR2 FNYEAQ. J gave up 9 bases and V 5 bases, and 6 bases lay outside the gene matches. This CDR3 contains 14 residues. The CDR3 DNA sequence: TGTGCCAGCAGCGCGGGACAGGTAGCTTCACCCCTCCACTTT. Encoded protein: CASSAGQVASPLHF.